Listed below are T cell receptor beta chains from one sample, sequenced in a study of a mutant IDH1 vaccine in newly diagnosed glioma. Clones were read by immunoSEQ multiplex PCR, and TCRdb kept only the in-frame ones, dropping some. The data contain roughly 43,000 clones, about 81% of them singletons. These TCRs' antigens remain unknown. Here the sequenced sample was PBMCs, taken from a glioma patient whose treatment included an IDH1 peptide vaccine. All receptors derive from a woman in her late teens or twenties with glioma. Some clones in this sample may be carry-over from other donors' samples. The CDR3 runs from the conserved cysteine through the conserved F or W. D genes are given only for firm matches.

length | V | D | CDR3
17 | TRBV7-9 | TRBD2 | CASSAGTSGTAKNIQYF
15 | TRBV29-1 | NA | CSVGSSLDPNTEAFF
16 | TRBV4-2 | NA | CASSQEGGLMNTEAFF
14 | TRBV19 | TRBD2 | CASSIGTSGNEQFF
17 | TRBV9 | NA | CASSVDPRGGLDEKLFF
13 | TRBV7-2 | NA | CASSSRGGQPQHF
18 | TRBV4-1 | TRBD2 | CASSQRLAGGPGTDTQYF
11 | TRBV20-1 | TRBD1 | CSARTGDGYTF
15 | TRBV4-2 | NA | CASSGLSLEEEKLFF
12 | TRBV5-6 | NA | CASSLGQFEAFF
16 | TRBV7-9 | NA | CASSLVVGVGPYEQYF
14 | TRBV7-9 | NA | CASSLDGGLRGYTF
15 | TRBV27 | TRBD1 | CASSASTGGDQPQHF
15 | TRBV6-5 | NA | CASSSQGYSNQPQHF
11 | TRBV2 | NA | CASRTSETQYF
14 | TRBV30 | NA | CAWSVTAKGNTIYF
14 | TRBV2 | TRBD1 | CASSDRAGGSPLHF
13 | TRBV4-1 | NA | CASSQVQNTEAFF
14 | TRBV27 | TRBD2 | CASQVGRLANEQYF
14 | TRBV6-5 | NA | CASSYSTLGNEQFF
15 | TRBV4-3 | NA | CASSQGGAITDTQYF
15 | TRBV9 | NA | CASSVLAGVGDEQFF
17 | TRBV7-2 | NA | CASSSVSGTSSYNEQFF
14 | TRBV13 | NA | CASSLQGGEDIQYF
14 | TRBV5-1 | NA | CASSLVRVNTEAFF
15 | TRBV6-5 | NA | CASSYLARLPYEQYF
14 | TRBV7-3 | NA | CASSQAGGNQPQHF
15 | TRBV9 | NA | CASSVEAGHTDTQYF
19 | TRBV19 | NA | CASSIEQFRGRINTGELFF
13 | TRBV27 | NA | CASSLFGNQPQHF
14 | TRBV19 | NA | CASSMWGSNQPQHF
16 | TRBV4-2 | TRBD1 | CASSQGTGASNQPQHF
17 | TRBV15 | NA | CATSRDPGVGSGNTIYF
13 | TRBV30 | NA | CAWSARGGDGYTF
13 | TRBV19 | NA | CASSLMYTDTQYF
16 | TRBV7-2 | NA | CASSLGRGGSGNTIYF
15 | TRBV29-1 | TRBD2 | CSVEGASGGAGEQYF
15 | TRBV4-2 | NA | CASSQDFSSYNEQFF
15 | TRBV6-5 | NA | CASSYRGKSSYEQYF
15 | TRBV6-5 | TRBD2 | CASSVLAGGYNEQFF
13 | TRBV5-1 | TRBD1 | CASSRGGEQTQYF
17 | TRBV9 | NA | CASSALGLFGHYNEQFF
15 | TRBV6-5 | TRBD2 | CASSRGTSGANEQFF
17 | TRBV7-2 | NA | CASSLEVWGEGRSPLHF
13 | TRBV6-1 | NA | CASSESVGETQYF
14 | TRBV5-1 | TRBD1 | CASSWVQGAKEQYF
15 | TRBV14 | NA | CASSQEVWPGEGYTF
13 | TRBV7-9 | NA | CASSSLDRGGYTF
12 | TRBV5-1 | NA | CASSSPPYEQYF
14 | TRBV5-6 | TRBD1 | CASSLLQGIYEQYF
12 | TRBV6-1 | NA | CASTASAYEQYF
16 | TRBV5-1 | NA | CASSLNSGSNTGELFF
14 | TRBV4-1 | TRBD1 | CASSQERQGVGQYF